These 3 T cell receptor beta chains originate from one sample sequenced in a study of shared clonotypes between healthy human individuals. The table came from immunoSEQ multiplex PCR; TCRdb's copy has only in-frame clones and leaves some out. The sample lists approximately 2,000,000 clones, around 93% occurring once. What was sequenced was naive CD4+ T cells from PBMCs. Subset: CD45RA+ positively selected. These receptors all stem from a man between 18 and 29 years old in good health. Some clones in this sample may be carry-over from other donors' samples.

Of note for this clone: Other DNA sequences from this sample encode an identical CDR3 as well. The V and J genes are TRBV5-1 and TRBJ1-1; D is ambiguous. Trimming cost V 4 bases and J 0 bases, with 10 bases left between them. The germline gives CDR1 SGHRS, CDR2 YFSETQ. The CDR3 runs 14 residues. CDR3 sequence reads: CASSAQGMNTEAFF. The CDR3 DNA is TGCGCCAGCAGCGCGCAAGGGATGAACACTGAAGCTTTCTTT. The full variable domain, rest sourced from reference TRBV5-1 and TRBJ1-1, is KAGVTQTPRYLIKTRGQQVTLSCSPISGHRSVSWYQQTPGQGLQFLFEYFSETQRNKGNFPGRFSGRQFSNSRSEMNVSTLELGDSALYLCASSAQGMNTEAFFGQGTRLTVV.

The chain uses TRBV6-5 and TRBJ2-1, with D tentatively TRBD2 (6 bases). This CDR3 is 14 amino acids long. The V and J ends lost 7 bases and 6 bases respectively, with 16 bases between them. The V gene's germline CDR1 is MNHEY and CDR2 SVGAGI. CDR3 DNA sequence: TGTGCCAGCATAGGGCGAGCGGGTTCCAATGAGCAGTTCTTC. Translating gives CASIGRAGSNEQFF.

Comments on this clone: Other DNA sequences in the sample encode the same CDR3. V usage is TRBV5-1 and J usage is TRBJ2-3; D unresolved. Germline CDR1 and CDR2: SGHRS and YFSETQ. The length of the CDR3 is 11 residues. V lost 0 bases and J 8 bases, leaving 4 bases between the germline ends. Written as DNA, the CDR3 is TGCGCCAGCAGCTTGGAAGGTACGCAGTATTTT. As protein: CASSLEGTQYF.